Listed below are T cell receptor beta chains from one sample, sequenced in a study of identical twins. TCRdb ran MiXCR on the 5' RACE reads and lists one entry per CDR3 protein. The sample lists 690,000 or so distinct CDR3 sequences; 5.5% to 6.5% were seen once. The source material was naive T cells sorted from blood. These TCRs come from a young man in good health. Each CDR3 is given with its conserved first and last residue. D genes are given only for firm matches. Only some rows state a clone size, as once, few, many or a class for expanded clones.

clone_size,j_call,v_call,d_call,cdr3_nt,cdr3_aa
few,TRBJ2-7,TRBV5-1,TRBD1,TGCGCCAGCAGCATACTAGGACAGGGTATCTCCTACGAGCAGTACTTC,CASSILGQGISYEQYF
few,TRBJ2-7,TRBV10-3,.,TGTGCCATCAGTGAGCCCGGGGGGCTAGCCCACGAGCAGTACTTC,CAISEPGGLAHEQYF
many,TRBJ2-5,TRBV29-1,.,TGCAGCGCAGCTCGGTCGCAAGAGACCCAGTACTTC,CSAARSQETQYF
many,TRBJ2-1,TRBV6-2/TRBV6-3,.,TGTGCCAGCACTATCCCCCCCAGAGAGCAGTTCTTC,CASTIPPREQFF
.,TRBJ1-4,TRBV14,.,TGTGCCAGCAGCCAATTTACAGGGCTGGGAGAAAAACTGTTTTTT,CASSQFTGLGEKLFF
few,TRBJ1-2,TRBV20-1,.,TGCAGTGCTACAGTGACGACTCGCTACACCTTC,CSATVTTRYTF
.,TRBJ2-2,TRBV4-1,.,TGCGCCAGCAGCCAAAGGTCCGCGAACACCGGGGAGCTGTTTTTT,CASSQRSANTGELFF
.,TRBJ2-2,TRBV12-3/TRBV12-4,TRBD1,TGTGCCAGCACCGGACAGGGGGTCACCGGGGAGCTGTTTTTT,CASTGQGVTGELFF
many,TRBJ1-5,TRBV5-6,TRBD1,TGTGCCAGCAGCTCAGGGGGATCATCGAATCAGCCCCAGCATTTT,CASSSGGSSNQPQHF
many,TRBJ2-1,TRBV7-9,TRBD1,TGTGCCAGCAGCCCGGGACAGACGCCCTACAATGAGCAGTTCTTC,CASSPGQTPYNEQFF
many,TRBJ2-7,TRBV9,TRBD1,TGTGCCAGCAGCGCAGGAGGGACAGGGGGCGACTACGAGCAGTACTTC,CASSAGGTGGDYEQYF
few,TRBJ2-1,TRBV9,.,TGTGCCAGCAGCGTACGGGCTGACTACAATGAGCAGTTCTTC,CASSVRADYNEQFF
.,TRBJ2-3,TRBV18,TRBD2,TGTGCCAGCTCACCCCCTAGCGGGAGAGTAGCAGATACGCAGTATTTT,CASSPPSGRVADTQYF
many,TRBJ2-3,TRBV12-3/TRBV12-4,TRBD1,TGTGCCAGCAGTCCCTACAGGGGCGATACGCAGTATTTT,CASSPYRGDTQYF
many,TRBJ1-4,TRBV6-5,.,TGTGCCAGCAGTTACTCATCGGGGCTTGATGAAAAACTGTTTTTT,CASSYSSGLDEKLFF
few,TRBJ1-2,TRBV29-1,TRBD1,TGCAGCGTTAAGGGACAGGGGGCGCACTATGGCTACACCTTC,CSVKGQGAHYGYTF
many,TRBJ2-1,TRBV20-1,.,TGCAGGATGGGGACTCCCTACAATGAGCAGTTCTTC,CRMGTPYNEQFF
.,TRBJ2-1,TRBV21-1,.,TGTGCCAGCAGACCTTTAGGAAGGGAGGGAAATGAGCAGTTCTTC,CASRPLGREGNEQFF
many,TRBJ1-1,TRBV6-1,TRBD1,TGTGCCAGCCGGATTACAGGGGGTACTGAAGCTTTCTTT,CASRITGGTEAFF
many,TRBJ2-5,TRBV20-1,TRBD2,TGCAGTGCCAGTACACTAGCGGGAGAGACCCAGTACTTC,CSASTLAGETQYF
few,TRBJ1-5,TRBV6-1,.,TGTGCCAGCAGTGAATTAGCCTCCAATCAGCCCCAGCATTTT,CASSELASNQPQHF
many,TRBJ2-7,TRBV3-1,TRBD2,TGTGCCAGCAGCCTCGGTAGCGGGAGTGGGACGGGTGAGCAGTACTTC,CASSLGSGSGTGEQYF
many,TRBJ2-3,TRBV24-1,TRBD2,TGTGCCACCAGGGGACTAGCGACAGATACGCAGTATTTT,CATRGLATDTQYF